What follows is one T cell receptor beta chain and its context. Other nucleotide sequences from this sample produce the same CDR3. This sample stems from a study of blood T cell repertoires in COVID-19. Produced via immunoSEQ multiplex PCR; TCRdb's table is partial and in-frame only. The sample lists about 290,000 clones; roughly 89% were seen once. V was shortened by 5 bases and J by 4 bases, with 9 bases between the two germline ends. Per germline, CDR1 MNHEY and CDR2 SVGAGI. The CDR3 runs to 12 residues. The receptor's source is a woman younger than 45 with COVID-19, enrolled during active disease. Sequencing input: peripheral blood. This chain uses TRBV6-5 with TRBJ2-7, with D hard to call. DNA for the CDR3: TGTGCCAGCAGTCGTTCCTCGTACGAGCAGTACTTC. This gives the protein CASSRSSYEQYF.